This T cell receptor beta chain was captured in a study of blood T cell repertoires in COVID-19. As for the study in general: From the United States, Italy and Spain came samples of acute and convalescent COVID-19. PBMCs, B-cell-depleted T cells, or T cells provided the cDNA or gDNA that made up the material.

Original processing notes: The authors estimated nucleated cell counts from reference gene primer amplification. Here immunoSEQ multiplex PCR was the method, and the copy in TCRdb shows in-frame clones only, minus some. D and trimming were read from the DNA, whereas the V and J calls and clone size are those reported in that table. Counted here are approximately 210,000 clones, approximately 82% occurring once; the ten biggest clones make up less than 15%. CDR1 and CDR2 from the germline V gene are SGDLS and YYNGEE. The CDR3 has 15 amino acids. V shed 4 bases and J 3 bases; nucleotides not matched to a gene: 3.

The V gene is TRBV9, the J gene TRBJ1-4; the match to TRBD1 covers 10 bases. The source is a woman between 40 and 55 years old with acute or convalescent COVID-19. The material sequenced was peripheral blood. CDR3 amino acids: CASSRTGGSNEKLFF. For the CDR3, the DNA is TGTGCCAGCAGCAGGACAGGGGGGTCTAATGAAAAACTGTTTTTT.